This TCR beta chain was identified in a study of blood T cell repertoires in COVID-19 (dated by TCRdb to about 2020). About the investigation overall: The collaborator samples originated in the United States, Italy and Spain and spanned the acute and convalescent phases of COVID-19. The prospective study material was composed of cDNA or gDNA derived from T cells, B-cell-depleted T cells, or PBMCs. The dataset comprised deeply sampled blood TCRbeta repertoires from subjects exposed to, actively infected with, or recovered from COVID-19. The repertoires were made available in a free public database intended to serve as a resource for research on the immune response to SARS-CoV-2. Samples were obtained from the ongoing ImmuneRACE study (first 160 participants) and from 1,254 subjects provided by 6 global collaborators. Sample metadata almost always included a de-identified subject ID, COVID-19 status, age in years and sex. Where available, HLA class I and class II types were obtained from metadata supplied by the sample provider rather than from assay-based typing. Broad study findings and their caveats: Clinical and demographic metadata were provided uncurated, with the amount varying by source and participant.

As to this clone: Which antigen it targets is not known. The sample holds no much larger clone one base away, and base qualities are not on file.

Each collaborating institution followed its own protocols to collect whole blood in K2EDTA tubes. For TCRbeta analysis, collaborator samples were shipped as frozen whole blood, as isolated PBMCs, or as DNA extracted from either sample type. Spanning cysteine to phenylalanine, the CDR3 consists of 13 amino acids. The DNA shown is the 39-base CDR3, in frame from base 1. The trim is 2 bases for V and 0 bases for J, with a gap of 4 bases between the germline ends. The germline V gene encodes CDR1 LGHNA and CDR2 YSLEER. The immunoSEQ Assay, a bias-controlled multiplex PCR, was used to amplify TCRbeta CDR3 regions from genomic DNA. In the original analysis: The number of nucleated cells in each sample was estimated from the amplification of reference gene primers within the assay. Sequence reads were collapsed and filtered to measure the absolute abundance of every unique TCRbeta CDR3 rearrangement. For each sample, productive Simpson clonality was calculated by taking the square root of Simpson's diversity index across productive rearrangements. The source is immuneACCESS, and TCRdb retained only in-frame sequences with V and J called. Part of the clones is not carried over; for the studies checked, unresolved V genes explain less than half of this, and the remainder is unexplained. That table supplies the V and J calls and clone size; D and trimming were determined from the DNA. Present in this sample are some 200,000 clones, 85% to 90% of which were seen just once. The ten largest clonotypes hold about 2% of the sample.

This sequence originates from a woman aged 45 to 65 with acute or convalescent COVID-19. Material: peripheral blood. The chain couples TRBV4-3 to TRBJ1-2; the D gene assignment is ambiguous. The CDR3 has the sequence CASSQHTNYGYTF. The DNA sequence is as follows: TGCGCCAGCAGCCAACACACTAACTATGGCTACACCTTC.